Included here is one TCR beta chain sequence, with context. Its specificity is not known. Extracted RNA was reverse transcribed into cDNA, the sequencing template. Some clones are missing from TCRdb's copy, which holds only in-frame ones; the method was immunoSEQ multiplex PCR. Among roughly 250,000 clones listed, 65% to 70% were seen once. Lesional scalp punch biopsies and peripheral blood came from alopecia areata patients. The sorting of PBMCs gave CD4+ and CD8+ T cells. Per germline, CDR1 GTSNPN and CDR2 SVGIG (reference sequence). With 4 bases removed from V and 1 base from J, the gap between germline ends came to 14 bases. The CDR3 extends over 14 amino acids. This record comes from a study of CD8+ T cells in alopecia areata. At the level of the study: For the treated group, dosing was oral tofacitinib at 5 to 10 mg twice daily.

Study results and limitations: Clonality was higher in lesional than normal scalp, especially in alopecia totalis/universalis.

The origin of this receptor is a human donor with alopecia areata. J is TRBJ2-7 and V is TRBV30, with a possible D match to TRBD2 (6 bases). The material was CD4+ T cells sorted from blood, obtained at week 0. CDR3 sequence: CAWTAGGASYEQYF. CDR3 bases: TGTGCCTGGACGGCGGGCGGGGCATCCTACGAGCAGTACTTC.